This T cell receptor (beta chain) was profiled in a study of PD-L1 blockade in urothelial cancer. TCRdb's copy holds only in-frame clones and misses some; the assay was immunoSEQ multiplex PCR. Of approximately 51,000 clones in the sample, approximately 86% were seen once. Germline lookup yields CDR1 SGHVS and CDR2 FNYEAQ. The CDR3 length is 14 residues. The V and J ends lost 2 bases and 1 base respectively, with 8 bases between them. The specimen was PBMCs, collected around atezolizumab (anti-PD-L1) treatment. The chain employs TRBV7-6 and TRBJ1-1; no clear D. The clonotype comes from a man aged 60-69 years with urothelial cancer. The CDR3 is CASSLLATNTEAFF. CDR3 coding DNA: TGTGCCAGCAGCTTATTGGCCACGAACACTGAAGCTTTCTTT.